The present entry profiles one T cell receptor (beta chain) with its context. The antigen is not known. These data come from a study of T cell repertoires in aging, cancer and after chemotherapy. The overall study: Glioblastoma patients receiving temozolomide-based therapy gave paired samples before and after chemotherapy. The full dataset contained 9.1 million or so TCR reads. The study's findings and limits: Median generation probability rose over the chemotherapy interval in each cancer cohort, suggesting rebound thymic output.

The template was genomic DNA from peripheral blood, not RNA. Multiplex touch-down PCR with TRB-A/B primers amplified rearranged V-D-J TRB sequences. Using its own MiXCR run on the multiplex PCR reads, TCRdb lists one record per CDR3 protein. Of more than 1,000 distinct CDR3 sequences in the sample, approximately 31% are singletons; the top ten hold 15% to 17%. This CDR3 is built from 14 residues. V lost 6 bases to trimming and J lost 3 bases; unmatched junction nucleotides: 5. Germline CDR1 LNHDA, CDR2 SQIVND (reference sequence). The chain is built from TRBV19 and TRBJ2-7; 10 nucleotides match TRBD1. The sequencing input was blood. This TCR derives from a human donor with a solid tumor. This CDR3 is CASSRDRGLYEQYF. In nucleotides, the CDR3 is TGTGCCAGTAGCCGGGACAGGGGACTCTACGAGCAGTACTTC.